This T cell receptor (beta chain) is from a study of T cell responses to AZD1222 COVID-19 vaccine. The CDR3 is made up of 14 amino acids. Trimming at V came to 3 bases and at J to 4 bases, leaving 2 bases not matched to a gene. CDR1 is SGHVS and CDR2 is FQNEAQ in the germline V gene. Only in-frame clones appear in the TCRdb table, and some are missing; sequencing was by immunoSEQ multiplex PCR. There are some 160,000 clones in the sample; around 93% occur only once, and approximately 4% lies in the top ten. This material consisted of peripheral blood, taken on day 0 of AZD1222 vaccination. This sequence was found in an adult in good health. The genes are TRBV7-8 and TRBJ2-5; 10 bases map to TRBD1. In DNA, the CDR3 is TGTGCCAGCAGCTTGACAGGGGGCCCAGAGACCCAGTACTTC. Protein product: CASSLTGGPETQYF.